What follows are 22 T cell receptor beta chains derived from one specimen sequenced in a study of blood T cells in healthy people across ages. Next came a second PCR, run for about 7 to 12 cycles, which used a sample-barcoded 5' primer along with a J-beta primer mix. MiXCR, run by TCRdb on the 5' RACE reads, gives a single entry per CDR3 protein. This sample has hundreds of thousands of distinct CDR3 sequences, with about 34% found just once. Sequencing was carried out using blood. Receptor source: a woman over 75 in good health.

This clonotype came up many times. The rearrangement links TRBV30 to TRBJ2-3; D is unclear. CDR3 size: 13 residues. Germline CDR1 is GTSNPN and CDR2 is SVGIG (reference sequence). Trimming cost V 0 bases and J 5 bases, with 9 bases left between them. The CDR3: CAWSVRGRDTQYF. The CDR3 nucleotides are TGTGCCTGGAGTGTACGTGGTAGAGATACGCAGTATTTT.

This clonotype appeared many times. In DNA form, the CDR3 reads TGTGCCAGCAGCTATGGGACTAGCTCCCATTCTGAGCAGTTCTTC. Translating gives CASSYGTSSHSEQFF. The chain recombines TRBV5-4 with TRBJ2-1, with 9 bases aligning to TRBD2. This CDR3 has 15 residues. V was pared by 3 bases and J by 9 bases, with 10 bases of the junction left unmatched. Germline V gene sequence: CDR1 SGHNT, CDR2 YYREEE (reference sequence).

In regard to this clonotype: This may be a read error, as it is one base from a much larger clone. The chain carries TRBV7-2 and TRBJ1-4; maybe TRBD1 (5 bases). The germline V and J ends were trimmed by 1 base and 8 bases, with 17 bases remaining between them. Per the germline V gene, CDR1 is SGHTA and CDR2 is FQGNSA. The CDR3 consists of 16 residues. Here the CDR3 DNA reads TGTGCCAGCAGCTTAGAGTCAGGGATCGCTGGGGAAAAACTGTTTTTT. This encodes CASSLESGIAGEKLFF. Drawing the rest from reference TRBV7-2 and TRBJ1-4, the complete variable domain is GAGVSQSPSNKVTEKGKDVELRCDPISGHTALYWYRQSLGQGLEFLIYFQGNSAPDKSGLPSDRFSAERTGGSVSTLTIQRTQQEDSAVYLCASSLESGIAGEKLFFGSGTQLSVL.

This clonotype was recorded at least ten times. The chain couples TRBV6-1 to TRBJ2-1; D is unclear. Germline loops: CDR1 MNHNS, CDR2 SASEGT. The CDR3 runs to 13 residues. Trimming removed 5 bases at V and 6 bases at J, with 11 bases between. DNA of the CDR3: TGTGCCAGCAGTCTCCAGACCGGCAATGAGCAGTTCTTC. This translates into CASSLQTGNEQFF.

To note about this clonotype: This sequence may be a read error, since a much larger clone differs from it by one base. The chain combines TRBV4-2 with TRBJ2-7, with 9 bases identical to TRBD2. The J call may be faulty, since TRBJ2-5 better matches the DNA end. The CDR3 is 19 residues long. Germline V gene lookup returns CDR1 LGHNA and CDR2 YNFKEQ. The CDR3 spells CTSSSLGGGGGAESKTQYF. The CDR3 DNA is TGTACCAGCAGCTCCCTGGGAGGGGGCGGGGGGGCCGAATCGAAGACCCAGTACTTC.

This clonotype was seen repeatedly, ten times or more. The chain links TRBV7-2 to TRBJ1-6; TRBD1 aligns across 8 bases. Per the germline V gene, CDR1 is SGHTA and CDR2 is FQGNSA. V shed 0 bases, J shed 10 bases, and the junction held 5 bases outside the gene matches. This CDR3 comprises 15 residues. Written as DNA, the CDR3 is TGTGCCAGCAGCTTAGCACCAGGGGGCAGGTCACCCCTCCACTTT. Its protein is CASSLAPGGRSPLHF.

There are many counts of this clonotype. The chain employs TRBV2 and TRBJ2-5, with TRBD1 identical over 7 bases. The CDR3 runs to 12 residues. CDR1 is SNHLY and CDR2 is FYNNEI in the germline V gene. The V segment lost 6 bases and the J segment 5 bases; nucleotides outside the gene matches: 3. In DNA, the CDR3 is TGTGCCAGCAGGACAGGGATGGAGACCCAGTACTTC. Its translation: CASRTGMETQYF.

This chain links TRBV7-2 with TRBJ2-3; TRBD2 agrees at 8 bases. With 5 bases clipped from V and 2 bases from J, the junction kept 6 bases outside the gene matches. The V gene's germline CDR1 is SGHTA and CDR2 FQGNSA. The CDR3 spans 15 residues. This CDR3 reads CASSQKRGNTDTQYF. Written as DNA, the CDR3 is TGTGCCAGCAGCCAAAAGCGGGGGAACACAGATACGCAGTATTTT.

There are a few counts of this clonotype. A much more abundant neighbour one base away suggests this may be a read error. This chain links TRBV6-5 with TRBJ2-6, with D possibly TRBD2 on 7 matching bases. Germline V gene lookup returns CDR1 MNHEY and CDR2 SVGAGI. The CDR3 covers 16 residues. V was trimmed by 4 bases and J by 3 bases, leaving 13 bases between them. CDR3 in amino acids: CASSLDGGHGANVLTF. The CDR3 coding sequence is TGTGCCAGCAGTTTAGACGGGGGGCATGGGGCCAACGTCCTGACTTTC.

This clonotype was seen ten or more times. This rearrangement joins TRBV24-1 to TRBJ2-5; 8 nucleotides match TRBD1. Germline CDR1 is KGHDR and CDR2 is SFDVKD. The CDR3 covers 15 residues. V lost 5 bases to trimming and J lost 2 bases; unmatched junction nucleotides: 6. CDR3 protein: CATSAPTGEQETQYF. The CDR3 nucleotides are TGTGCCACCAGTGCCCCGACAGGGGAGCAAGAGACCCAGTACTTC.

This clonotype showed up just a few times. CDR3 residues: CASSLGGLSNEQFF. In DNA form, the CDR3 reads TGCGCCAGCAGCTTGGGCGGACTGAGCAATGAGCAGTTCTTC. V and J are TRBV5-1 and TRBJ2-1, with a possible D match to TRBD2 (5 bases). CDR1 and CDR2 from the germline V gene are SGHRS and YFSETQ. This CDR3 has 14 residues. Trimming cost V 0 bases and J 6 bases, with 10 bases left between them.

The V gene is TRBV7-9, the J gene TRBJ2-5; 9 nucleotides match TRBD1. The CDR3 consists of 16 residues. Per germline, CDR1 SEHNR and CDR2 FQNEAQ (reference sequence). V dropped 3 bases and J dropped 3; count of bases not matched to a gene: 8. The CDR3 spells CASSFAGTGLKETQYF. CDR3 DNA sequence: TGTGCCAGCAGCTTTGCCGGGACAGGGTTGAAAGAGACCCAGTACTTC.

This clonotype has a count of ten or more. The chain links TRBV20-1 to TRBJ2-5, with a possible D match to TRBD2 (5 bases). V was pared by 5 bases and J by 9 bases, with 16 bases between. Germline V gene sequence: CDR1 DFQATT, CDR2 SNEGSKA (reference sequence). The length of the CDR3 is 12 residues. In DNA, the CDR3 is TGCAGTGCTCGAGGGCCCATGAGTTCCCAGTACTTC. Its translation is CSARGPMSSQYF.

Details on this clonotype: Being one base from a much bigger clone, this may be a read error. This chain joins TRBV4-2 and TRBJ1-2, with no clear D. This CDR3 has 14 amino acids. Germline CDR1 is LGHNA and CDR2 is YNFKEQ. The CDR3 coding sequence is TGTGCCAGCGGCCAAGATGCCGGCTCCTATGGCTACACCTTC. Encoded protein: CASGQDAGSYGYTF.

This clonotype was seen many times. The CDR3 sequence is CASSYSRVAGGVGDEQFF. CDR3 in DNA: TGTGCCAGCAGTTACTCACGAGTCGCTGGCGGGGTGGGCGATGAGCAGTTCTTC. This chain uses TRBV6-2 or TRBV6-3 with TRBJ2-1; TRBD2 is a possible D gene (6 bases). Between the trimmed V and J ends, which lost 0 bases and 8 bases, there was a span of 23 bases. The CDR3 is 18 amino acids. In germline, CDR1 is MNHEY, CDR2 SVGEGT.

The CDR3 loop is CASSAGQGAFRELFF. Here the CDR3 DNA reads TGCGCCAGCAGCGCGGGACAGGGGGCCTTTAGAGAGCTGTTTTTT. J is TRBJ2-2 and V is TRBV5-1, with TRBD1 matching over 12 bases. This CDR3 has 15 residues. V gave up 4 bases and J gave up 11 bases; unmatched junction bases: 9. Germline loops: CDR1 SGHRS, CDR2 YFSETQ.

The V call is TRBV7-2, the J call TRBJ2-3, with 7 nucleotides matching TRBD1. Germline loops: CDR1 SGHTA, CDR2 FQGNSA. The J segment lost 0 bases and the V segment lost 5 bases, leaving 8 bases of the junction unmatched. CDR3 length: 16 residues. This chain's CDR3 is CASSRLGQPSTDTQYF. For the CDR3, the DNA is TGTGCCAGCAGCCGCCTGGGACAGCCAAGCACAGATACGCAGTATTTT.

This clonotype was seen ten or more times. V gene TRBV20-1 combines with J gene TRBJ1-5, with D tentatively TRBD1 (5 bases). Between the trimmed V and J ends, which lost 5 bases and 2 bases, there was a span of 16 bases. The germline V gene encodes CDR1 DFQATT and CDR2 SNEGSKA (reference sequence). The CDR3 extends over 15 amino acids. The CDR3 sequence is CSAGDFGLGNQPQHF. In DNA, the CDR3 is TGCAGTGCTGGGGACTTCGGTCTCGGCAATCAGCCCCAGCATTTT.

The chain employs TRBV7-9 and TRBJ1-1, with 9 nucleotides matching TRBD1. The germline V gene encodes CDR1 SEHNR and CDR2 FQNEAQ (reference sequence). V trimming: 4 bases; J trimming: 0 bases; junction bases outside the gene matches: 3. The CDR3 is made up of 15 amino acids. The CDR3 nucleotides are TGTGCCAGCAGCTGGACAGGGGCTTTGAACACTGAAGCTTTCTTT. Protein sequence: CASSWTGALNTEAFF.

The rearrangement joins TRBV12-3 or TRBV12-4 to TRBJ2-1; 9 bases line up with TRBD1. The CDR3 sequence is 14 residues long. J lost 8 bases, V lost 6 bases, and 8 bases had no gene match. The CDR3, as DNA: TGTGCCAGCAGGTGGCTGGGACAGGGCTATGAGCAGTTCTTC. Translation gives CASRWLGQGYEQFF.

In the case of this clonotype: This may be a read error, as it is one base from a much larger clone. V gene TRBV30 combines with J gene TRBJ2-5; the D is unclear. This CDR3 has 13 residues. Germline V gives CDR1 GTSNPN, CDR2 SVGIG (reference sequence). This CDR3 is CAWKNPYQETRYF. DNA for the CDR3: TGTGCCTGGAAAAACCCGTACCAAGAGACCCGGTACTTC.

J is TRBJ2-5 and V is TRBV28; D is unclear. Germline V CDR1 and CDR2: MDHEN, SYDVKM. The CDR3 spans 14 residues. Trimming took 6 bases from V and 5 from J, leaving 16 bases between them. The CDR3 sequence: CASRKGWVRETQYF. Written as DNA, the CDR3 is TGTGCCAGCAGGAAAGGGTGGGTTAGGGAGACCCAGTACTTC.